This entry describes one TCR beta chain. The sample carries other DNA sequences with the same CDR3. As originally analysed: Reference gene primer amplification yielded estimated nucleated cell counts. Assay: immunoSEQ multiplex PCR; the TCRdb copy retains only in-frame clones and omits some. V and J calls and clone size are those listed in that table; D and trimming were worked out from the DNA. The sample yields nearly 70,000 clones, roughly 80% seen once. The data were taken from a study of blood T cell repertoires in COVID-19. The overall study: Acute-phase and convalescent COVID-19 samples originated in the United States, Italy and Spain. The cDNA or gDNA used as material had been derived from T cells, B-cell-depleted T cells, or PBMCs.

Deletions cut 4 bases from V and 8 bases from J, with 11 bases between. This CDR3 is built from 12 residues. Germline CDR1 and CDR2: LGHDT and YNNKEL (reference sequence). The receptor was isolated from a woman older than 75 with acute or convalescent COVID-19. Source material: peripheral blood. J is TRBJ1-1 and V is TRBV3-1 (or the pseudogene TRBV3-2); TRBD1 is a possible D gene (6 bases). CDR3 amino acids: CASSPTGTEAFF. In DNA form, the CDR3 reads TGTGCCAGCAGCCCCACCGGGACAGAAGCTTTCTTT.